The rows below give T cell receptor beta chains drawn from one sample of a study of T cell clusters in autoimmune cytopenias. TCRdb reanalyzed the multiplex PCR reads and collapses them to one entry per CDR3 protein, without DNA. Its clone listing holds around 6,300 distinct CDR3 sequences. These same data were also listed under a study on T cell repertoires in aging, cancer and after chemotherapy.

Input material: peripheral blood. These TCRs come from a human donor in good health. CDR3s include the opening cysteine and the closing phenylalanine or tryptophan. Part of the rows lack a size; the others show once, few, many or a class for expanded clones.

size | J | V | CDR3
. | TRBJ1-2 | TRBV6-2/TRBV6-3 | CASSTGSNYGYTF
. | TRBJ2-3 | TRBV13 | CASSSYRAPQYF
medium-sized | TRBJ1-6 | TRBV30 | CAWSLGGDSPLHF
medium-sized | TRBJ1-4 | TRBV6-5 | CASSYGGDNEKLFF
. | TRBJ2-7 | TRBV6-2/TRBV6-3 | CASTGGAVADEQYF
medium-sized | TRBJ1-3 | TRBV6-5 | CASSYSMGGGNTIYF
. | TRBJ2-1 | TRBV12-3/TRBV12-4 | CASSRQGGGNEQFF
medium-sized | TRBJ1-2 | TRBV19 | CASNPEGGYGYTF
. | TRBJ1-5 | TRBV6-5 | CASSYSGEGNQPQHF
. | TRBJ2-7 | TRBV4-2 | CASSQGLAGSYEQYF
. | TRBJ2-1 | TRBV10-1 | CASSVTGVGNEQFF
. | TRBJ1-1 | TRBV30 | CAWRNLVQYTEAFF
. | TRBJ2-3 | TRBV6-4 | CASSVLAGGTDTQYF
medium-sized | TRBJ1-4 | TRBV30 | CAWSAGTGNEKLFF
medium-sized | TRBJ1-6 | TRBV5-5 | CASSLFRGGSPLHF
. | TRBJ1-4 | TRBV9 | CASSVGGAEYEKLFF
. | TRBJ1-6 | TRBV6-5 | CASRPRLSYNSPLHF
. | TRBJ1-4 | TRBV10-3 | CAISESGHEGEKLFF
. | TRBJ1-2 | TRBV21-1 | CASSKDREDGLGYTF
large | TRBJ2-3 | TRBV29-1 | CSVEGPGVPDTQYF
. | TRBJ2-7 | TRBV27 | CASSDRGSSYEQYF
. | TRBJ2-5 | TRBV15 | CATSRPWTGQETQYF